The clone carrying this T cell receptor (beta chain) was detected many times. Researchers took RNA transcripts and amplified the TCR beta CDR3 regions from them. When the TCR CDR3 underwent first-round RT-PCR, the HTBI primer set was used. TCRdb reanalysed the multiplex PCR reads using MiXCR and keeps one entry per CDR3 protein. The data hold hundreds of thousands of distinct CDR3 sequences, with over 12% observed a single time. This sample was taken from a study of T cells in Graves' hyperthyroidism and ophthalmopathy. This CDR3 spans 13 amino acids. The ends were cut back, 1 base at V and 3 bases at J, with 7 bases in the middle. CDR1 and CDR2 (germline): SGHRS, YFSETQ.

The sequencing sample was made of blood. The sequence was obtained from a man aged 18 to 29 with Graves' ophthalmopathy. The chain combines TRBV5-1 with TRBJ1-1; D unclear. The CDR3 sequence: CASSLTVDTEAFF. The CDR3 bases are TGCGCCAGCAGCTTGACTGTGGACACTGAAGCTTTCTTT.